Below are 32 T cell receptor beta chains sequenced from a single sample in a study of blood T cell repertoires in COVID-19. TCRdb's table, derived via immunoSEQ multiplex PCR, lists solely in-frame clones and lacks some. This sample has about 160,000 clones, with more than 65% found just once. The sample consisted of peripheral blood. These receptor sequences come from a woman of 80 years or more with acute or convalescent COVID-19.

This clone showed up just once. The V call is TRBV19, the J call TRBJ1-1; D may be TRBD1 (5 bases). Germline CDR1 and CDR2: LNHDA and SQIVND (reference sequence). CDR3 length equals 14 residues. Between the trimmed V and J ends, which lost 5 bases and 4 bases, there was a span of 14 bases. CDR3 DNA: TGTGCCAGTAGTCCTAAGGACACTCGCACTGAAGCTTTCTTT. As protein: CASSPKDTRTEAFF.

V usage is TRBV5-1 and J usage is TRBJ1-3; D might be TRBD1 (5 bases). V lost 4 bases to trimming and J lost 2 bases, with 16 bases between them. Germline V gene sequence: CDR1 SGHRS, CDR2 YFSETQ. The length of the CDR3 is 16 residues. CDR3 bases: TGCGCCAGCAGCAGAACAGGAGACGGAACTGGAAACACCATATATTTT. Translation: CASSRTGDGTGNTIYF.

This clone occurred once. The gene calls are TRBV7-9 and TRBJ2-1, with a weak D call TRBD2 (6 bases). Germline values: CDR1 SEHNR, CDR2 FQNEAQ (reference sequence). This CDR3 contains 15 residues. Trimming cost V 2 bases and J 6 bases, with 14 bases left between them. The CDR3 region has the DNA TGTGCCAGCAGCTTACGGGGGAGCTCGGGCAATGAGCAGTTCTTC. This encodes CASSLRGSSGNEQFF.

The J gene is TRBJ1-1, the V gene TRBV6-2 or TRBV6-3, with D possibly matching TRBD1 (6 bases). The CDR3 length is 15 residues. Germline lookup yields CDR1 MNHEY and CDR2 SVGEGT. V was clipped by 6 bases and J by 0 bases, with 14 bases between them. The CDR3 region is CASRPADSLNTEAFF. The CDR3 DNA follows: TGTGCCAGCAGGCCTGCGGACAGCCTGAACACTGAAGCTTTCTTT.

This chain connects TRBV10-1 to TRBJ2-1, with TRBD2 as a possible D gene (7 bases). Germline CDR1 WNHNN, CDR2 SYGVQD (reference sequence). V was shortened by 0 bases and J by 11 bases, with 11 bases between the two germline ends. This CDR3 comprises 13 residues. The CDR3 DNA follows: TGCGCCAGCAGTGAGTCGACGGGGGGCAAGCAGTTCTTC. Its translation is CASSESTGGKQFF.

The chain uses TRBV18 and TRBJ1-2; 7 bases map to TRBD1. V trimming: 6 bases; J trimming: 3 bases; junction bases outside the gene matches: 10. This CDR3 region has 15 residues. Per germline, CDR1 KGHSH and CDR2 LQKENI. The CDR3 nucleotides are TGTGCCAGCTCCGCTCGACAGGGATTCGACTATGGCTACACCTTC. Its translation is CASSARQGFDYGYTF.

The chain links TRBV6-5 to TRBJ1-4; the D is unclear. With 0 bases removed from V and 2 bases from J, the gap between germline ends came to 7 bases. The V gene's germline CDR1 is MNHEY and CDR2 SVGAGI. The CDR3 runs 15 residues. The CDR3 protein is CASSYSGSTNEKLFF. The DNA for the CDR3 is TGTGCCAGCAGTTACTCGGGCAGTACTAATGAAAAACTGTTTTTT.

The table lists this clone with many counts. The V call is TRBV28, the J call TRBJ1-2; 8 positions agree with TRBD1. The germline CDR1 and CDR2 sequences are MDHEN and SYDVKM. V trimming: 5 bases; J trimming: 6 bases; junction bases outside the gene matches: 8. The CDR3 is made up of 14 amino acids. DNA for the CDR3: TGTGCCAGCAGTCCCCAGGACAGGGTAGATGGCTACACCTTC. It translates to CASSPQDRVDGYTF.

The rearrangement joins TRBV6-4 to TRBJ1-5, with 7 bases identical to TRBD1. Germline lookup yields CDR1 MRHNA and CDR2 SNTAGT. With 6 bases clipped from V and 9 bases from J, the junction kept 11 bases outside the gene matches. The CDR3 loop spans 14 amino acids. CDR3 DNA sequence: TGTGCCAGCAGAGTTACAGGGGCCGTAACGCCCCAGCATTTT. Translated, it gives CASRVTGAVTPQHF.

The CDR3 DNA reads as TGTGCCAGCAGCCGGGGAGCGGCCCCGGAGCTGTTTTTT. Protein sequence: CASSRGAAPELFF. This chain links TRBV12-3 or TRBV12-4 with TRBJ2-2; D is possibly TRBD2 (5 bases). V was clipped by 6 bases and J by 10 bases, with 15 bases between them. The CDR3 has 13 residues.

In nucleotides, the CDR3 is TGTGCCAGCAGTCCAAGTGGGACAGGGGGCGGGGGGGAGCTGTTTTTT. Translation: CASSPSGTGGGGELFF. This chain connects TRBV27 to TRBJ2-2; 12 positions agree with TRBD1. Germline V CDR1 and CDR2: MNHEY, SMNVEV (reference sequence). V was clipped by 5 bases and J by 8 bases; unmatched bases: 9. This CDR3 spans 16 amino acids.

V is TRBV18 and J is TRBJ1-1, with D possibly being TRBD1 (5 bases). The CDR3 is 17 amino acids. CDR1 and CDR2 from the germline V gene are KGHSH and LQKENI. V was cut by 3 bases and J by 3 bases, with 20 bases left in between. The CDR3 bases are TGTGCCAGCTCACCCCAGGCGGGACCCGGGGCGTACACTGAAGCTTTCTTT. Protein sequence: CASSPQAGPGAYTEAFF.

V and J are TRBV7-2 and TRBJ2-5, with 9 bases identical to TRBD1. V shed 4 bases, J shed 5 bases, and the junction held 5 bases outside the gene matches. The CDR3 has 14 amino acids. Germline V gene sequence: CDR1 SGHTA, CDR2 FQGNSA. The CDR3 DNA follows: TGTGCCAGCAGCTCCGGGACAGGGAGCGAGACCCAGTACTTC. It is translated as CASSSGTGSETQYF.

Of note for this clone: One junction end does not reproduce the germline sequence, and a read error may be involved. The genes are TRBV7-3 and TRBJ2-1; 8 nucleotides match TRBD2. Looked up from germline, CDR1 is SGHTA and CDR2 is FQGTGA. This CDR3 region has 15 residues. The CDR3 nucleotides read TGTGCCAGCAGCATAACCTTTAGCGGGATCAATGAGCAGTTCTTC. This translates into CASSITFSGINEQFF.

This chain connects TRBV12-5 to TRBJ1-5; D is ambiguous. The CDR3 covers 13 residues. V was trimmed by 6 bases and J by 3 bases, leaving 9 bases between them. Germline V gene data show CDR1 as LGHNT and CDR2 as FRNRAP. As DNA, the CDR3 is TGTGCTAGTGGCCGGGAGGACAATCAGCCCCAGCATTTT. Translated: CASGREDNQPQHF.

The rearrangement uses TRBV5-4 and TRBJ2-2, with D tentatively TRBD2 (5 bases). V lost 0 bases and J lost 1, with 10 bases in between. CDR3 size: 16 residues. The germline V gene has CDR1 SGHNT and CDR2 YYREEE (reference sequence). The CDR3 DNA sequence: TGTGCCAGCAGCTTGGGGCTAGCTCAGAACACCGGGGAGCTGTTTTTT. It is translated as CASSLGLAQNTGELFF.

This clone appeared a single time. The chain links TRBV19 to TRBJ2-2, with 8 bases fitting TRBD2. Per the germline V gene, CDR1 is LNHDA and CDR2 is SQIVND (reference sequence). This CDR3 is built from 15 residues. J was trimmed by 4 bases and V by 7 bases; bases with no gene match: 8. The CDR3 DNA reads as TGTGCCAGTATGGCGGGGGGCTTCTTCACCGGGGAGCTGTTTTTT. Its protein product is CASMAGGFFTGELFF.

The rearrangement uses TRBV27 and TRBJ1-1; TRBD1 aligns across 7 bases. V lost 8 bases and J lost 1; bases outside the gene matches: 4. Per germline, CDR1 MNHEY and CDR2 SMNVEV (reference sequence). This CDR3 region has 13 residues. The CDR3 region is CASGGGWNTEAFF. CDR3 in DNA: TGTGCCAGCGGAGGGGGCTGGAACACTGAAGCTTTCTTT.

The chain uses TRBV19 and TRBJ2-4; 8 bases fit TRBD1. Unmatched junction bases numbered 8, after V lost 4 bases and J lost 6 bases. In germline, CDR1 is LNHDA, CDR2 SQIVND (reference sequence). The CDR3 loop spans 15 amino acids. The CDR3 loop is CASSKLGQGGNIQYF. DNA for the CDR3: TGTGCCAGTAGTAAATTAGGACAGGGCGGAAACATTCAGTACTTC.

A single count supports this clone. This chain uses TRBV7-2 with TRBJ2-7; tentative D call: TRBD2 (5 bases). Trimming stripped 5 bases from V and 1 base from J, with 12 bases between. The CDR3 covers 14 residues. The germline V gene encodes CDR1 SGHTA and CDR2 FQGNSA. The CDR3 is CASSKGRGSYEQYF. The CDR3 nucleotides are TGTGCCAGCAGCAAAGGACGGGGATCCTACGAGCAGTACTTC.

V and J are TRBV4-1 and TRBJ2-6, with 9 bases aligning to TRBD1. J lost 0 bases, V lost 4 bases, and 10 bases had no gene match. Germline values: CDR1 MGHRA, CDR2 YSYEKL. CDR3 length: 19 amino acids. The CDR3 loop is CASSRQPGTGPSGANVLTF. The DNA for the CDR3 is TGCGCCAGCAGCCGACAACCCGGGACAGGGCCCTCTGGGGCCAACGTCCTGACTTTC.

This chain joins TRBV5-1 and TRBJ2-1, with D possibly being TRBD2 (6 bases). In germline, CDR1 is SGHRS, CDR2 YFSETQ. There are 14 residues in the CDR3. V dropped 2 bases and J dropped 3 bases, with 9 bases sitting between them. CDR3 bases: TGCGCCAGCAGCTTCGGGAGAGTCTACAATGAGCAGTTCTTC. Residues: CASSFGRVYNEQFF.

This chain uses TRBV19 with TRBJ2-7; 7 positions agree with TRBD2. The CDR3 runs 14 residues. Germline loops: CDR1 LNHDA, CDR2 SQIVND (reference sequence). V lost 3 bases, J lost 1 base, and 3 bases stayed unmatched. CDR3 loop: CASSIGDYSYEQYF. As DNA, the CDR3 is TGTGCCAGTAGTATCGGGGACTATTCCTACGAGCAGTACTTC.

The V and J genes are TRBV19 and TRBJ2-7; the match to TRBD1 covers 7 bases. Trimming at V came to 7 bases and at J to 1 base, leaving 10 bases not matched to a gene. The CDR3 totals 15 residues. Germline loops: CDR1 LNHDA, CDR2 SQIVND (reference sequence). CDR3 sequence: CASTNRQGLSYEQYF. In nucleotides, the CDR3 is TGTGCCAGTACCAACCGACAGGGATTATCCTACGAGCAGTACTTC.

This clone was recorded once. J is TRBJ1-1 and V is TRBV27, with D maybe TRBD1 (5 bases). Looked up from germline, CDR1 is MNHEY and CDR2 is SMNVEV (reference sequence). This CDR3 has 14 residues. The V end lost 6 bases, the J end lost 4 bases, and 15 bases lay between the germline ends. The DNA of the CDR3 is TGTGCCAGCAGATACACTCGCGGGGGCACTGAAGCTTTCTTT. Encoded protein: CASRYTRGGTEAFF.

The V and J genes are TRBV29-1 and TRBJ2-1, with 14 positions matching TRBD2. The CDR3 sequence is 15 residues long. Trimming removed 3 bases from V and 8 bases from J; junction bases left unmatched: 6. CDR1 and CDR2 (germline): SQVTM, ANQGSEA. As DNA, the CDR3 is TGCAGCGTTGAGGGGACTAGCGGGAGCGGGGATGAGCAGTTCTTC. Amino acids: CSVEGTSGSGDEQFF.

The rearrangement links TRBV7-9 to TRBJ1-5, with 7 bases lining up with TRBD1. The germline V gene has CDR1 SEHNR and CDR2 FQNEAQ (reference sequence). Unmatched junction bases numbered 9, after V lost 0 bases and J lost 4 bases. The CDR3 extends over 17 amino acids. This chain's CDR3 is CASSLARQGEGNQPQHF. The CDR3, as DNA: TGTGCCAGCAGCTTAGCCCGGCAGGGGGAAGGGAATCAGCCCCAGCATTTT.

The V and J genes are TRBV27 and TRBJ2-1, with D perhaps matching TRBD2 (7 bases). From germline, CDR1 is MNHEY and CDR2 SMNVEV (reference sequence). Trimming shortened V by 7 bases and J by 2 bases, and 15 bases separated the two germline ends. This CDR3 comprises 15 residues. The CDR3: CASKVAGAAYNEQFF. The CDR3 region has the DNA TGTGCCAGCAAAGTGGCGGGGGCCGCCTACAATGAGCAGTTCTTC.

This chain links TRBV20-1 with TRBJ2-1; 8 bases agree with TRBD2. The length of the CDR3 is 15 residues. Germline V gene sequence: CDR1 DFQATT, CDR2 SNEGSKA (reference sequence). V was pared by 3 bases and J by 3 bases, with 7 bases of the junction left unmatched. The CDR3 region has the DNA TGCAGTGCTAGTGAGCGCGGGGGGAGCTACAATGAGCAGTTCTTC. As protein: CSASERGGSYNEQFF.

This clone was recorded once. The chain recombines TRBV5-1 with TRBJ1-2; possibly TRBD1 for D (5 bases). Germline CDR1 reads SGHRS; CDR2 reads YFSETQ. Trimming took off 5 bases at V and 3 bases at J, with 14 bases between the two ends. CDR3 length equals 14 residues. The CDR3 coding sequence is TGCGCCAGCAGAACCACAGGTTCAGACTATGGCTACACCTTC. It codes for CASRTTGSDYGYTF. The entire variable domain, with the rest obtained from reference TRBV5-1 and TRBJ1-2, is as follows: KAGVTQTPRYLIKTRGQQVTLSCSPISGHRSVSWYQQTPGQGLQFLFEYFSETQRNKGNFPGRFSGRQFSNSRSEMNVSTLELGDSALYLCASRTTGSDYGYTFGSGTRLTVV.

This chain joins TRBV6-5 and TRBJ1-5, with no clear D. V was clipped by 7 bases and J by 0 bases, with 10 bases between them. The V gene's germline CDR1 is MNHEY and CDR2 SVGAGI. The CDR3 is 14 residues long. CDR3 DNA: TGTGCCAGCACTCCTACGGGTAGCAATCAGCCCCAGCATTTT. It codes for CASTPTGSNQPQHF.

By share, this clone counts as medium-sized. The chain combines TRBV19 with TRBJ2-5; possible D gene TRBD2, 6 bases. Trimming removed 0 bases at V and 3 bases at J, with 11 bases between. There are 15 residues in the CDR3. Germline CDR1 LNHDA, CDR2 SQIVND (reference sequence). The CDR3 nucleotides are TGTGCCAGTAGTATAGATCCCGGGAGAGAAGAGACCCAGTACTTC. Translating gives CASSIDPGREETQYF.